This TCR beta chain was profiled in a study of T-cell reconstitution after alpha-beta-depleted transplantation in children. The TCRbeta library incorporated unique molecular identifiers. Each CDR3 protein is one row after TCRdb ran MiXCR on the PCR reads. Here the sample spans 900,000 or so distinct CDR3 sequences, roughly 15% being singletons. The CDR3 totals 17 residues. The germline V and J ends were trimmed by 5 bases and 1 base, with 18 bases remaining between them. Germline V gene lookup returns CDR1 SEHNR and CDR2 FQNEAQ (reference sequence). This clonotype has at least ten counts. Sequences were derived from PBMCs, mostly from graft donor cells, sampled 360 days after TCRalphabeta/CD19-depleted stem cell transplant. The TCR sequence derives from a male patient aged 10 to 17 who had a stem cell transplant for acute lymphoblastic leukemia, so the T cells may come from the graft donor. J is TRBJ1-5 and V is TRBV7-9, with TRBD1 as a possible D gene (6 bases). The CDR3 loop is CASSTLGQRQSNQPQHF. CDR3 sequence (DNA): TGTGCCAGCAGCACCTTAGGACAGAGACAAAGCAATCAGCCCCAGCATTTT.